A single sample is the source of the 15 T cell receptor beta chains below, sequenced in a study of graft-versus-host responses after intestinal transplantation. Antigens for these TCRs are unknown. Libraries were prepared by immunoSEQ multiplex PCR; TCRdb keeps only in-frame clonotypes and omits some of them. This sample yields around 36,000 clones, of which roughly 96% are seen a single time; 0.2% to 0.25% belongs to the top ten. Here the sequenced sample was unstimulated CD8+ T cells sorted from spleen or lymph node cells, taken before transplant. These receptors all stem from a human donor who was the organ donor for an intestinal transplant.

The chain couples TRBV13 to TRBJ1-1, with a possible D match to TRBD1 (5 bases). Germline V lookup: CDR1 PRHDT, CDR2 FYEKMQ (reference sequence). The CDR3 is 12 amino acids. The V end lost 10 bases, the J end lost 1 base, and 10 bases lay between the germline ends. The CDR3 region has the DNA TGTGCCACCGGCAGGGCGAACACTGAAGCTTTCTTT. Its translation is CATGRANTEAFF.

The chain uses TRBV23-1 and TRBJ2-7; no firm D call. TRBV23-1 is an ORF, with its function uncertain. V dropped 7 bases and J dropped 0 bases, with 19 bases sitting between them. The CDR3 length is 16 residues. As DNA, the CDR3 is TGCGCCAGCACCCCCCCCCTTAGTTGTAACTCCTACGAGCAGTACTTC. This sequence encodes CASTPPLSCNSYEQYF.

The chain has TRBV25-1 and TRBJ2-7, with TRBD2 matching over 9 bases. This CDR3 region has 15 residues. Trimming cost V 5 bases and J 6 bases; bases outside gene matches: 11. Germline lookup yields CDR1 MGHDK and CDR2 SYGVNS. The CDR3: CASSPPRTSDSEQYF. The CDR3 DNA is TGTGCCAGCAGTCCTCCTAGGACTAGCGATTCCGAGCAGTACTTC.

The rearrangement links TRBV7-2 to TRBJ1-1, with no clear D. Germline loops: CDR1 SGHTA, CDR2 FQGNSA. Between the trimmed V and J ends, which lost 1 base and 6 bases, there was a span of 6 bases. CDR3 length: 12 amino acids. The CDR3 region is CASSLDSPEAFF. CDR3 coding DNA: TGTGCCAGCAGCTTAGACAGTCCTGAAGCTTTCTTT.

The V call is TRBV19, the J call TRBJ2-1, with a tentative D call TRBD1 (5 bases). The CDR3 consists of 14 residues. V was pared by 6 bases and J by 0 bases, with 9 bases between. Per the germline V gene, CDR1 is LNHDA and CDR2 is SQIVND (reference sequence). The CDR3 spells CASSGHLSYNEQFF. The CDR3 DNA reads as TGTGCCAGTAGCGGACACCTCTCCTACAATGAGCAGTTCTTC.

The chain joins TRBV5-1 to TRBJ1-1; 7 bases map to TRBD1. Germline values: CDR1 SGHRS, CDR2 YFSETQ. The CDR3 runs to 16 residues. After removal of 4 bases from V and 2 bases from J, the junction contained 11 bases not matched to a gene. CDR3 nucleotides: TGCGCCAGCAGCCCCAGGACAGGAGACATCAACACTGAAGCTTTCTTT. It specifies CASSPRTGDINTEAFF. Based on the CDR3 plus reference TRBV5-1 and TRBJ1-1, the full variable domain is KAGVTQTPRYLIKTRGQQVTLSCSPISGHRSVSWYQQTPGQGLQFLFEYFSETQRNKGNFPGRFSGRQFSNSRSEMNVSTLELGDSALYLCASSPRTGDINTEAFFGQGTRLTVV.

This chain links TRBV15 with TRBJ2-4; D remains ambiguous. The CDR3 contains 17 residues. Looked up from germline, CDR1 is LNHNV and CDR2 is YYDKDF (reference sequence). The V end lost 0 bases, the J end lost 1 base, and 13 bases lay between the germline ends. The CDR3 DNA reads as TGTGCCACCAGCAGAGATGGGCTCATCGCTGCCAAAAACATTCAGTACTTC. It codes for CATSRDGLIAAKNIQYF.

The V call is TRBV7-9, the J call TRBJ2-5; D gene unclear. Trimming cost V 4 bases and J 2 bases, with 14 bases left between them. Germline V gives CDR1 SEHNR, CDR2 FQNEAQ (reference sequence). This CDR3 is built from 15 residues. The CDR3 DNA follows: TGTGCCAGCAGCTCTAGTGCCCAGGAGCAAGAGACCCAGTACTTC. Amino acids: CASSSSAQEQETQYF.

The J gene is TRBJ1-1, the V gene TRBV11-2; no firm D call. The CDR3 covers 14 residues. CDR1 is SGHAT and CDR2 is FQNNGV in the germline V gene. V shed 7 bases and J shed 4 bases, with 16 bases lying between them. The CDR3 reads CASTHSGVGTEAFF. Here the CDR3 DNA reads TGTGCCAGCACCCATTCCGGCGTCGGCACTGAAGCTTTCTTT.

V and J are TRBV28 and TRBJ1-5; D is possibly TRBD1 (5 bases). This CDR3 has 16 amino acids. Deletions cut 2 bases from V and 0 bases from J, with 11 bases between. Germline V gene sequence: CDR1 MDHEN, CDR2 SYDVKM. As DNA, the CDR3 is TGTGCCAGCAGTTTAGGGGCAGTTTATAGCAATCAGCCCCAGCATTTT. It yields the protein CASSLGAVYSNQPQHF.

The chain is built from TRBV6-5 and TRBJ2-3; D ambiguous. V was cut by 6 bases and J by 6 bases, with 10 bases left in between. The CDR3 runs 12 residues. Germline V gene lookup returns CDR1 MNHEY and CDR2 SVGAGI. The CDR3 nucleotides read TGTGCCAGCAGCCACGCGGCGGATACGCAGTATTTT. Amino acid sequence: CASSHAADTQYF.

This CDR3 reads CASSPPTGMSYEQYF. DNA of the CDR3: TGTGCCAGCAGCCCCCCGACAGGGATGTCCTACGAGCAGTACTTC. This rearrangement joins TRBV6-1 to TRBJ2-7; 7 bases fit TRBD1. Germline CDR1 and CDR2: MNHNS and SASEGT. The ends lost 6 bases at V and 1 base at J; junction bases unmatched: 9. The CDR3 totals 15 residues.

This chain connects TRBV27 to TRBJ1-1; D gene unclear. This CDR3 contains 14 residues. Trimming pared 1 base from V and 5 bases from J, leaving 11 bases between. Germline CDR1 is MNHEY and CDR2 is SMNVEV (reference sequence). The CDR3 region is CASSLLAAGTEAFF. CDR3 DNA sequence: TGTGCCAGCAGTTTATTGGCAGCTGGGACTGAAGCTTTCTTT.

The chain combines TRBV5-1 with TRBJ2-1; D not resolved. Per the germline V gene, CDR1 is SGHRS and CDR2 is YFSETQ. This CDR3 has 12 amino acids. V was cut by 1 base and J by 7 bases, with 6 bases left in between. The CDR3 region has the DNA TGCGCCAGCAGCTTGAGTGGGAATGAGCAGTTCTTC. It encodes CASSLSGNEQFF. Looking up the rest from reference TRBV5-1 and TRBJ2-1 gives the full variable domain: KAGVTQTPRYLIKTRGQQVTLSCSPISGHRSVSWYQQTPGQGLQFLFEYFSETQRNKGNFPGRFSGRQFSNSRSEMNVSTLELGDSALYLCASSLSGNEQFFGPGTRLTVL.

The V call is TRBV27, the J call TRBJ2-3, with TRBD1 identical over 11 bases. CDR1 is MNHEY, CDR2 SMNVEV, per germline (reference sequence). V lost 5 bases and J lost 0; bases outside the gene matches: 10. This CDR3 has 18 amino acids. The CDR3 DNA reads as TGTGCCAGCAGTCTGGACAGGGGGCATCGAACTAGCACAGATACGCAGTATTTT. The encoded protein is CASSLDRGHRTSTDTQYF.